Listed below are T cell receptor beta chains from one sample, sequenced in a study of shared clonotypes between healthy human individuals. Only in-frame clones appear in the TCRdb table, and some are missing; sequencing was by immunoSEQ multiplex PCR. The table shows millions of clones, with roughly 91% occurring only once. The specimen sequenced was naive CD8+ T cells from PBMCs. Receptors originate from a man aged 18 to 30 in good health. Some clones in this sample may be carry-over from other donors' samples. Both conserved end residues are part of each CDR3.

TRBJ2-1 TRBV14 CASSRAGLDNEQFF
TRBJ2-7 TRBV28 CASSTRESSYEQYF
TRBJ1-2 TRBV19 CASSPRGNYGYTF
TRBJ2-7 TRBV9 CASSPLAGGYEQYF
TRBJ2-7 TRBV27 CASSLSSMAVGSGEQYF
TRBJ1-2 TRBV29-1 CSVESPSSAGYTF
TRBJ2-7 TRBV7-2 CASSSSWAVHEQYF
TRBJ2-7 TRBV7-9 CASKGPGQGKDEQYF
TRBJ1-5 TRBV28 CASSLGRSQPQHF
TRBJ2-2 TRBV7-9 CASSWNTGELFF
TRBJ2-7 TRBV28 CASSLPGPYEQYF
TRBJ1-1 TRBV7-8 CASSSGTGNTEAFF
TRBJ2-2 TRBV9 CASSVAQLTGAGPTGELFF
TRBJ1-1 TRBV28 CASSFRGQGADTEAFF
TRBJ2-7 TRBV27 CASSPRASHYEQYF
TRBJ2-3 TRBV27 CASSPWTSGSGGTDTQYF
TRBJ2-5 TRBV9 CASSLRDYKETQYF
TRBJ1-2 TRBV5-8 CASSPGQSVDGYTF
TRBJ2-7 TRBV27 CASSLSGGLGITYEQYF
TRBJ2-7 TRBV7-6 CASSLLSGQSSYEQYF
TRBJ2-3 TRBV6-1 CASSEPRVRGLPDTQYF
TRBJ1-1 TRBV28 CASSLGPERLNTEAFF
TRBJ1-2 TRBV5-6 CASRGGGYYGYTF
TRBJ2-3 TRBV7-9 CASTARGSNTQYF
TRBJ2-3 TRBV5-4 CASLRGGSPDTQYF
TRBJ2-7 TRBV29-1 CSVETLTNYEQYF
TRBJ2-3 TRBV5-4 CASSLSGSIADTQYF
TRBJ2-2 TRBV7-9 CASSRPASSGELFF
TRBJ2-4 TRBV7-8 CASSLGAGDIQYF
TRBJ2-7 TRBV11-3 CASSLAGSSYEQYF
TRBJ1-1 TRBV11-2 CASSLDVTGANTEAFF
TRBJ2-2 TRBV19 CASNVQGRSGELFF
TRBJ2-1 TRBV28 CASSTPDGLAGGHEQFF
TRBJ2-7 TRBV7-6 CASSDRDRDIYEQYF
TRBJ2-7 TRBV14 CASSPASGYEQYF
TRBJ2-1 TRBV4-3 CASSEGLAGREEFF
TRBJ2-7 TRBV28 CASSFGTAVYEQYF
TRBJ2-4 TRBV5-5 CASSLEDRLTIAKNIQYF
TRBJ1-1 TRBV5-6 CASSWASNTEAFF
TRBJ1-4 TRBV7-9 CASSPTRSGGEKLFF
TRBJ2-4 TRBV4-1 CASRGTGDNIQYF